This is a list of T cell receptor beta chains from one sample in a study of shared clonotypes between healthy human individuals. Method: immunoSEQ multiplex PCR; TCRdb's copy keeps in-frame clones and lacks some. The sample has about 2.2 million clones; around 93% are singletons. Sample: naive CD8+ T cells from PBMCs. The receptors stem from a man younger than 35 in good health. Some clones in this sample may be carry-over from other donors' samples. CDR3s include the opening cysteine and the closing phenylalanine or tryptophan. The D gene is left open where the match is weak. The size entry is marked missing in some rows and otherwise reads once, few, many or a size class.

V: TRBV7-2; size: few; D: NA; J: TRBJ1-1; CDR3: CASSLAGWGNAEAFF; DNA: TGTGCCAGCAGCTTAGCGGGTTGGGGGAACGCTGAAGCTTTCTTT
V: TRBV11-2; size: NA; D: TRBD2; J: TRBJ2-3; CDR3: CASSFRGRATDTQYF; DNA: TGTGCCAGCAGCTTCCGCGGGAGGGCTACAGATACGCAGTATTTT
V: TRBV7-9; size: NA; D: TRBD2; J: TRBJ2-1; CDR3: CASSLAGLAGYNEQFF; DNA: TGTGCCAGCAGCTTAGCGGGGCTAGCGGGGTACAATGAGCAGTTCTTC
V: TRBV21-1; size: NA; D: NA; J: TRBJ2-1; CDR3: CASSTLFGFGSSYNEQFF; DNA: NA
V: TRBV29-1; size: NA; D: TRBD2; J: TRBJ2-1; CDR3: CSVEVSLAVKFF; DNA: TGCAGCGTTGAAGTATCTCTAGCGGTGAAGTTCTTC
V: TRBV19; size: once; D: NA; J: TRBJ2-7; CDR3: CASSASRLREQYF; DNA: TGTGCCAGTAGTGCTTCGCGCCTACGCGAGCAGTACTTC
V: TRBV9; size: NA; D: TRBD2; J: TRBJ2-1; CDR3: CASSVGAGQRGEQFF; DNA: TGTGCCAGCAGCGTAGGAGCGGGGCAACGGGGTGAGCAGTTCTTC
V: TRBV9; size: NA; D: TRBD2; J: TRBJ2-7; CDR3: CASSVGAGGLYEQYF; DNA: TGTGCCAGCAGCGTAGGAGCGGGAGGGCTGTACGAGCAGTACTTC
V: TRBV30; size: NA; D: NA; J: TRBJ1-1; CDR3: CAWKRNTEAFF; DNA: TGTGCCTGGAAGAGGAACACTGAAGCTTTCTTT
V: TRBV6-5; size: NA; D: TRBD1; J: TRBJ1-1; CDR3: CASSYSLGGEDTEAFF; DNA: TGTGCCAGCAGTTACTCGTTAGGGGGCGAAGACACTGAAGCTTTCTTT
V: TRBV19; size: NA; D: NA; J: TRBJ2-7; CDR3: CASAVFGAAAYEQYF; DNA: TGTGCCAGTGCCGTATTTGGGGCGGCGGCCTACGAGCAGTACTTC
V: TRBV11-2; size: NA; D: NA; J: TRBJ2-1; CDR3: CASSARQASNEQFF; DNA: TGTGCCAGCAGCGCTCGACAGGCTTCCAATGAGCAGTTCTTC
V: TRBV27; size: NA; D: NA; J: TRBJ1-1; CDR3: CASSSGGGGTEAFF; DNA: TGTGCCAGCAGTTCCGGGGGGGGCGGTACTGAAGCTTTCTTT
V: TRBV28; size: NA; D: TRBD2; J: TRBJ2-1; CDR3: CASSLSGLAVNEQFF; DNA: TGTGCCAGCAGTTTATCGGGACTAGCGGTCAATGAGCAGTTCTTC
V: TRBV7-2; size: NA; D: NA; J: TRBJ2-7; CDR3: CASSFLGQGRYEQYF; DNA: TGTGCCAGCAGCTTTCTAGGTCAGGGGCGTTACGAGCAGTACTTC
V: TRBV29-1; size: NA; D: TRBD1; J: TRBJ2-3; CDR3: CSVERTGGTDTQYF; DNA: TGCAGCGTTGAACGAACAGGGGGCACAGATACGCAGTATTTT
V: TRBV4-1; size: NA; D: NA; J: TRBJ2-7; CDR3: CASSGTAYEQYF; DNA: TGCGCCAGCAGCGGCACCGCCTACGAGCAGTACTTC
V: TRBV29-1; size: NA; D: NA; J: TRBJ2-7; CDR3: CSALAGDYEQYF; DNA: TGCAGCGCCCTGGCAGGGGACTACGAGCAGTACTTC
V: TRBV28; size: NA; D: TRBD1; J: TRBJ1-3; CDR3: CATVTGSGNTIYF; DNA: TGTGCCACCGTGACAGGGTCGGGAAACACCATATATTTT
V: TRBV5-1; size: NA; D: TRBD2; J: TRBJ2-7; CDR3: CASSLSGEDYEQYF; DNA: TGCGCCAGCAGCTTGAGCGGGGAGGATTACGAGCAGTACTTC
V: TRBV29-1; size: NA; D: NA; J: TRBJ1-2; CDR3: CSVELTTAYGYTF; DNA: TGCAGCGTTGAACTAACGACAGCCTATGGCTACACCTTC
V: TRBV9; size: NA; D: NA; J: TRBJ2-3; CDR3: CASSSRGTDTQYF; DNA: TGTGCCAGCAGCTCGCGGGGCACAGATACGCAGTATTTT
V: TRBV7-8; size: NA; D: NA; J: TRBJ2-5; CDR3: CASTLGETQYF; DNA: TGTGCCAGCACCCTTGGGGAGACCCAGTACTTC
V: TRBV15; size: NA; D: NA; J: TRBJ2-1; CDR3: CATSREFSGSDEQFF; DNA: TGTGCCACCAGCAGAGAATTTAGCGGAAGCGATGAGCAGTTCTTC
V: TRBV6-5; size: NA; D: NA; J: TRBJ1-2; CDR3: CASSYFGGNYGYTF; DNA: TGTGCCAGCAGTTATTTCGGGGGGAACTATGGCTACACCTTC